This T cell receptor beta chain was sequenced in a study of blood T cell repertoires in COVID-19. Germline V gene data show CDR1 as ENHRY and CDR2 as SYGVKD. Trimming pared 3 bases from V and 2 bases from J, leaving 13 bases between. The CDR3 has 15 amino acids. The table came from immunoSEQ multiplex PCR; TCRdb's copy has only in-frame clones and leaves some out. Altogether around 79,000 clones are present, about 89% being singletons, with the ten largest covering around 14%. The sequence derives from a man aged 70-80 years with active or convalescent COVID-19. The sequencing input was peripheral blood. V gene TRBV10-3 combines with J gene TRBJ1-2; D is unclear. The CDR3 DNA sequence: TGTGCCATCAGTGACAACAACGTCGGGAACTATGGCTACACCTTC. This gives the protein CAISDNNVGNYGYTF.